This T cell receptor beta chain was retrieved from a study of T cells in Graves' hyperthyroidism and ophthalmopathy. As for the study in general: The authors collected peripheral blood at initial diagnosis, before any treatment.

Study-level points and caveats: The blood repertoire included most of the expanded thyroid clonotypes above 0.001.

In germline, CDR1 is SEHNR, CDR2 FQNEAQ (reference sequence). The trim removed 5 bases at V and 5 bases at J, leaving 11 bases unmatched. CDR3 length equals 15 residues. The investigators amplified TCR beta CDR3 regions from RNA transcripts. An initial round of RT-PCR targeting the TCR CDR3 relied on the HTBI primer set. TCRdb fed the multiplex PCR reads into MiXCR, producing one record per CDR3 protein. The repertoire holds some 770,000 distinct CDR3 sequences, with 16% as singletons. This clonotype turned up a few times. Its specificity is unknown. PBMCs were collected from an approximately 9 ml volume of fresh peripheral blood.

This TCR was recovered from a man younger than 30 with Graves' hyperthyroidism. Input material: blood. The V and J genes are TRBV7-9 and TRBJ2-7; 8 nucleotides line up with TRBD2. CDR3 amino acids: CASSPSSGSVDEQYF. The CDR3 DNA follows: TGTGCCAGCAGCCCGTCAAGCGGGAGTGTGGACGAGCAGTACTTC.